A single TCR beta chain is shown here with its context. The antigen remains undetermined. This CDR3 spans 15 amino acids. Germline CDR1 and CDR2: SGHDN and FVKESK. Trimming pared 4 bases from V and 0 bases from J, leaving 10 bases between. The sample belongs to a study of immune evolution from preneoplasia to lung adenocarcinoma. The data were produced by immunoSEQ multiplex PCR, yet TCRdb's version contains in-frame clones alone and is incomplete. This sample has about 4,600 clones; about three quarters occur once, and the top ten carry around 8%. Patient tissue came from resections in Japan or China, 2014–2017. H&E slides confirmed each diagnosis, reviewed by two pathologists independently. Study-level findings and limits: Later-stage lesions seemingly showed higher T cell density and diversity than normal lung. Top clone share appeared to fall from AAH through AIS, MIA, adenocarcinoma.

The specimen was FFPE adjacent normal lung tissue. This chain connects TRBV14 to TRBJ2-1; D not certain. The TCR comes from a donor at least 70 years old with lung adenocarcinoma. The CDR3: CASSRRLSSYNEQFF. The DNA for the CDR3 is TGTGCCAGCAGCCGCCGCCTGAGCTCCTACAATGAGCAGTTCTTC.